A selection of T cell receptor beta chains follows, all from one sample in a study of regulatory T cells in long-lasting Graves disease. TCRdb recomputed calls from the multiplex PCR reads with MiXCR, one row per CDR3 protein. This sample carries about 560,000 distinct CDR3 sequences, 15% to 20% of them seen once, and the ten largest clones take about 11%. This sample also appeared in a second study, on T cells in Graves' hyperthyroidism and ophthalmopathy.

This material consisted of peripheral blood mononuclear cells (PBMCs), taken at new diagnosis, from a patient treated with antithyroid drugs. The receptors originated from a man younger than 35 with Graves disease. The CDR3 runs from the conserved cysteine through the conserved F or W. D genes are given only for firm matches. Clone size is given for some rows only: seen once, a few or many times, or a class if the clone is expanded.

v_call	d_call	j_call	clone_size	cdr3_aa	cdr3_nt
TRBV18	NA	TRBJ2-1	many	CASSPRDTYNEQFF	TGTGCCAGCTCACCCCGGGACACCTACAATGAGCAGTTCTTC
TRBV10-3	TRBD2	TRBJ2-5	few	CAISEPGASGAVETQYF	TGTGCCATCAGTGAGCCGGGGGCTAGCGGGGCCGTGGAGACCCAGTACTTC
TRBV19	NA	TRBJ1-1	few	CATHQRTAVTEAFF	TGTGCCACCCACCAGAGGACAGCCGTCACTGAAGCTTTCTTT
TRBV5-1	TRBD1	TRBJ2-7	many	CASSLGGTGEAYEQYF	TGCGCCAGCAGCTTGGGGGGGACAGGGGAGGCCTACGAGCAGTACTTC
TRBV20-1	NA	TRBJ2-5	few	CSARDDLGRGGETQYF	TGCAGTGCTAGAGACGACCTAGGGCGAGGGGGAGAGACCCAGTACTTC
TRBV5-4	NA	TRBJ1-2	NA	CASNSGGGFDYGYTF	TGTGCCAGCAACTCCGGTGGGGGGTTTGACTATGGCTACACCTTC
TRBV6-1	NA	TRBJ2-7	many	CASSEALHYEQYF	TGTGCCAGCAGTGAAGCGCTTCACTACGAGCAGTACTTC
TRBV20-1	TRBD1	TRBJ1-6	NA	CSAATGGSPLHF	TGCAGTGCAGCAACAGGGGGCTCACCCCTCCACTTT
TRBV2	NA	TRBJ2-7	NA	CASSRQATYEQYF	TGTGCCAGCTCCCGACAGGCCACCTACGAGCAGTACTTC
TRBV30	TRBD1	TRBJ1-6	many	CAWRGTARSSYNSPLHF	TGTGCCTGGAGGGGGACAGCCCGGAGCTCCTATAATTCACCCCTCCACTTT
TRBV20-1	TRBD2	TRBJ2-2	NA	CSAQKAGSNTGELFF	TGCAGTGCTCAGAAAGCGGGGTCGAACACCGGGGAGCTGTTTTTT
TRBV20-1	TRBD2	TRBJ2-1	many	CSAIAPSSGRANEQFF	TGCAGTGCAATAGCTCCCTCTAGCGGGAGGGCCAATGAGCAGTTCTTC
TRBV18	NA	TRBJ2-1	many	CASLVGGAGYNEQFF	TGTGCCAGCTTAGTAGGAGGGGCAGGCTACAATGAGCAGTTCTTC
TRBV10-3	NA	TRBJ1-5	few	CAINDGESNQPQHF	TGTGCCATCAACGACGGTGAGTCCAATCAGCCCCAGCATTTT
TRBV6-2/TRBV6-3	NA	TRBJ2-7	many	CASSYQGNHEQYF	TGTGCCAGCAGTTACCAGGGGAACCACGAGCAGTACTTC
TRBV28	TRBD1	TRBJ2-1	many	CASSTGGGYNEQFF	TGTGCCAGCAGTACAGGGGGCGGGTACAATGAGCAGTTCTTC
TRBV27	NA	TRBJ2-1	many	CASSLLAVSGATYNEQFF	TGTGCCAGCAGTTTATTGGCCGTGTCAGGGGCAACCTACAATGAGCAGTTCTTC
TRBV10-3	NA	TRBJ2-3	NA	CAISPGGRTDTQYF	TGTGCCATCTCGCCCGGAGGTCGCACAGATACGCAGTATTTT
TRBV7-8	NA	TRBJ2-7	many	CASTTFPPGADEQYF	TGTGCCAGCACAACTTTCCCTCCGGGAGCAGACGAGCAGTACTTC
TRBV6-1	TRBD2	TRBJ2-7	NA	CASRPGLASYEQYF	TGTGCCAGCAGGCCGGGACTAGCGTCGTACGAGCAGTACTTC
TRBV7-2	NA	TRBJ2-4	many	CASSLGAEAKNIQYF	TGTGCCAGCAGCTTGGGGGCAGAGGCCAAAAACATTCAGTACTTC
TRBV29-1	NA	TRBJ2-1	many	CSVELAGTYNEQFF	TGCAGCGTTGAACTAGCTGGTACCTACAATGAGCAGTTCTTC
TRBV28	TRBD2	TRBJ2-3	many	CASSLLGTSGSTDTQYF	TGTGCCAGCAGTTTATTGGGGACTAGCGGGAGCACAGATACGCAGTATTTT
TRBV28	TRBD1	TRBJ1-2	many	CASSFDRGLYGYTF	TGTGCCAGCAGTTTCGACAGGGGGCTCTATGGCTACACCTTC
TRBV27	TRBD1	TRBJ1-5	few	CASKGGTGGLIGQPQHF	TGTGCCAGCAAAGGGGGGACAGGGGGCTTGATAGGGCAGCCCCAGCATTTT
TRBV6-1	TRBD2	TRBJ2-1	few	CASKAGDPYNEQFF	TGTGCCAGCAAGGCGGGAGACCCCTACAATGAGCAGTTCTTC
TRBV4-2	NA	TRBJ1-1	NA	CASSHDRRDTGAFF	TGTGCCAGCAGTCACGACAGGAGGGACACTGGAGCTTTCTTT
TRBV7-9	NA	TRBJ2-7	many	CASSPSSGASYEQYF	TGTGCCAGCAGTCCATCATCGGGAGCGTCCTACGAGCAGTACTTC
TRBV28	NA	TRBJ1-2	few	CASGTYGYTF	TGTGCCAGTGGGACTTATGGCTACACCTTC
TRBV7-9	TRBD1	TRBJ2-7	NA	CASSPGGQGKRYEQYF	TGTGCCAGCAGCCCCGGAGGACAGGGAAAGAGGTACGAGCAGTACTTC
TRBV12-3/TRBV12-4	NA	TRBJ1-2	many	CASSLDRIGYTF	TGTGCCAGCAGTTTGGACCGCATCGGCTACACCTTC
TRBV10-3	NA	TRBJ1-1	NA	CAIRTKTGTYHKVNTEAFF	TGTGCCATCAGGACAAAAACCGGGACATATCACAAAGTGAACACTGAAGCTTTCTTT
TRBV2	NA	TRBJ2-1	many	CASRVGVNDEQFF	TGTGCCAGCAGGGTTGGCGTCAATGATGAGCAGTTCTTC
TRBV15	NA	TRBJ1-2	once	CATSRDPASDYGYTF	TGTGCCACCAGCAGAGATCCCGCATCCGACTATGGCTACACCTTC
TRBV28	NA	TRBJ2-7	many	CASSSHTYEQYF	TGTGCCAGCAGCTCCCACACCTACGAGCAGTACTTC
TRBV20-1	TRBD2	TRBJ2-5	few	CSASGLAGAQETQYF	TGCAGTGCTTCAGGACTAGCGGGAGCTCAAGAGACCCAGTACTTC
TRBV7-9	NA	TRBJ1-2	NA	CASSQDRGQFYGYAF	TGCGCCAGCAGCCAAGATCGGGGCCAGTTCTATGGCTACGCCTTC
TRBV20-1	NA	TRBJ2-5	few	CSASGVGTFGSETQYF	TGCAGTGCTAGCGGAGTTGGGACTTTCGGTTCTGAGACCCAGTACTTC
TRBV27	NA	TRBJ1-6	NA	CASRRGSSYNSPLHF	TGTGCCAGCAGAAGAGGGAGTTCCTATAATTCACCCCTCCACTTT
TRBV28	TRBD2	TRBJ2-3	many	CASFLERELRGTDTQYF	TGTGCCAGCTTCCTCGAGCGGGAGTTAAGGGGTACAGATACGCAGTATTTT
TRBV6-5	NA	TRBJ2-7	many	CASSYTKRRRTYEQYF	TGTGCCAGCAGTTACACTAAGCGTCGCCGAACTTACGAGCAGTACTTC
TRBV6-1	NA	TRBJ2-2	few	CASSQGPRQVTEGMNTGELFF	TGTGCCAGCAGTCAGGGACCGAGACAGGTTACCGAAGGCATGAACACCGGGGAGCTGTTTTTT
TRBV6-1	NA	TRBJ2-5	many	CASSVPPQQRNSLYQETQYF	TGTGCCAGCAGTGTACCCCCGCAGCAGAGGAACTCCCTGTACCAAGAGACCCAGTACTTC
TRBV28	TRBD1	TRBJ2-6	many	CASRTGTDISGANVLTF	TGTGCCAGCAGAACCGGGACAGACATTTCTGGGGCCAACGTCCTGACTTTC
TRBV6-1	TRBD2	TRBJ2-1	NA	CASSPRPAGGYEQFF	TGTGCCAGCAGTCCTAGACCAGCGGGAGGTTATGAGCAGTTCTTC
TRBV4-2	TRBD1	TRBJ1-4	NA	CASTQTGTGDLELFF	TGTGCCAGCACCCAAACCGGGACAGGGGATTTAGAACTGTTTTTT
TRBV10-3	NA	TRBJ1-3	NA	CAISESGIFGNTIYF	TGTGCCATCAGTGAGTCGGGGATCTTCGGAAACACCATATATTTT
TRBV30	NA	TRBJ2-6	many	CAWRATGANVLTF	TGTGCCTGGAGGGCGACTGGGGCCAACGTCCTGACTTTC
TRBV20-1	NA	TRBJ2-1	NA	CSALRTDLLF	TGCAGTGCTCTCCGGACAGACCTGCTCTTC
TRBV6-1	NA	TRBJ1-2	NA	CASSGTALGGYTF	TGTGCCAGCAGTGGGACGGCCCTCGGTGGCTACACCTTC